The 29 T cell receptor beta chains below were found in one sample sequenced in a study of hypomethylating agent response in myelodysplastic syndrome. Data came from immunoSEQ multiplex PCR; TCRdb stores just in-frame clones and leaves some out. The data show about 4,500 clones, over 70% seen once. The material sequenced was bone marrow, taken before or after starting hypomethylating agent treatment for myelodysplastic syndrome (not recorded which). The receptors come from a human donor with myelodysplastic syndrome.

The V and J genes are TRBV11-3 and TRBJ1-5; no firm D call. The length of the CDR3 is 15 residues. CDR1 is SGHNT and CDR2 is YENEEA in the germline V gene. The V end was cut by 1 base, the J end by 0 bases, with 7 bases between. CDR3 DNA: TGTGCCAGCAGCTTAGCCAGTTCTAGCAATCAGCCCCAGCATTTT. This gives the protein CASSLASSSNQPQHF.

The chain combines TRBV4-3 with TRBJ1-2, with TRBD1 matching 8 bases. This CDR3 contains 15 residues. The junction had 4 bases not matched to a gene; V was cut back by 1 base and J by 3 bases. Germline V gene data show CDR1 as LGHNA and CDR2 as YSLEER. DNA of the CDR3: TGCGCCAGCAGCCAAGCCCTACAGGGGGACTATGGCTACACCTTC. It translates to CASSQALQGDYGYTF.

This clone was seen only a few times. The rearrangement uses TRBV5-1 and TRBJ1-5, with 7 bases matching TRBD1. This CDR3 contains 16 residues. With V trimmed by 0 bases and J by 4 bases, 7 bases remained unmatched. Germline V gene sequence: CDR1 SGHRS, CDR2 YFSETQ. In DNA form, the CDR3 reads TGCGCCAGCAGCTTGGCAGGGGGTCAGGGGAATCAGCCCCAGCATTTT. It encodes CASSLAGGQGNQPQHF.

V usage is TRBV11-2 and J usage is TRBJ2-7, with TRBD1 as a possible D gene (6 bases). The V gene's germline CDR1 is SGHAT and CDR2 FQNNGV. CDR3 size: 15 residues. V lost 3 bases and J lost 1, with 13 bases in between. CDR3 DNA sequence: TGTGCCAGCAGCTTCGGACAGCTACAATCCTACGAGCAGTACTTC. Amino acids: CASSFGQLQSYEQYF.

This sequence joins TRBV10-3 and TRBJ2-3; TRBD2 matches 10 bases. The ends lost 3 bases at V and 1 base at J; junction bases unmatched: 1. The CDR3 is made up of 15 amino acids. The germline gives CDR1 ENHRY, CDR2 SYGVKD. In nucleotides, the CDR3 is TGTGCCATCAGTGAAGGGACTAGCGGCACAGATACGCAGTATTTT. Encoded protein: CAISEGTSGTDTQYF.

The CDR3: CASSESWDRGNSPLHF. For the CDR3, the DNA is TGTGCCAGCAGTGAATCTTGGGACAGGGGTAATTCACCCCTCCACTTT. The rearrangement joins TRBV2 to TRBJ1-6; 10 bases fit TRBD1. This CDR3 region has 16 residues. Germline lookup yields CDR1 SNHLY and CDR2 FYNNEI. The V segment lost 2 bases and the J segment 6 bases; nucleotides outside the gene matches: 4.

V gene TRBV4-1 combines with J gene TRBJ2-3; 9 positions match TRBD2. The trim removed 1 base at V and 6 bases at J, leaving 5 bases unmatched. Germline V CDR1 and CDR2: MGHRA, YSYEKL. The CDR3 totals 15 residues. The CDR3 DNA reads TGCGCCAGCAGCCAAGTGGTGCGGGGGGGGGATACGCAGTATTTT. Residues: CASSQVVRGGDTQYF.

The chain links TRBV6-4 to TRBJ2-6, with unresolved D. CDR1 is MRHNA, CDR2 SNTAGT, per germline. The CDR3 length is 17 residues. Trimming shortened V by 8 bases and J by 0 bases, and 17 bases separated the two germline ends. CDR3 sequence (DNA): TGTGCCAGCTCTCCCTCCGGTCCTAGCTCTGGGGCCAACGTCCTGACTTTC. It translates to CASSPSGPSSGANVLTF.

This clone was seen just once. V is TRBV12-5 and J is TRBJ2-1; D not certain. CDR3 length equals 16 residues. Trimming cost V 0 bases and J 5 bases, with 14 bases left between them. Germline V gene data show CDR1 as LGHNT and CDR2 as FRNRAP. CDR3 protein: CASGLVYTSTHNEQFF. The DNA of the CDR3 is TGTGCTAGTGGTTTGGTATATACGTCAACCCACAATGAGCAGTTCTTC.

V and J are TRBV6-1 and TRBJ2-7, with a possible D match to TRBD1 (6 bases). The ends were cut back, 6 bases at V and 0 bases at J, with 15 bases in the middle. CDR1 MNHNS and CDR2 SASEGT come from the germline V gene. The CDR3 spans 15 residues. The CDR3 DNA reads TGTGCCAGCAGCCCCCAGGCAGGGGTCTCCTACGAGCAGTACTTC. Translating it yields CASSPQAGVSYEQYF.

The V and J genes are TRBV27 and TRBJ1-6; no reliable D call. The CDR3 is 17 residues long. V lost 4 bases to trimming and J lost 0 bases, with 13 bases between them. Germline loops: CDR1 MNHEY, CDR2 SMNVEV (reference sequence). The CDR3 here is CASSSAQRDSYNSPLHF. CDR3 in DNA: TGTGCCAGCAGTTCGGCACAGCGAGACTCCTATAATTCACCCCTCCACTTT.

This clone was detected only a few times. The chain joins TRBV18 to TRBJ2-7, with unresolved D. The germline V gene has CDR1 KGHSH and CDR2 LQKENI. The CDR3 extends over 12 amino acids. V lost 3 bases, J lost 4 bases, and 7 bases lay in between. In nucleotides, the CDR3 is TGTGCCAGCTCACCCTCCATATACGAGCAGTACTTC. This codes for CASSPSIYEQYF.

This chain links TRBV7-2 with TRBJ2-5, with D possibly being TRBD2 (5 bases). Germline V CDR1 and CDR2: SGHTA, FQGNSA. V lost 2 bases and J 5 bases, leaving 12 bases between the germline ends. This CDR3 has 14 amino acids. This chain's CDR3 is CASSLLSGGETQYF. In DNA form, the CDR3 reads TGTGCCAGCAGCTTATTAAGCGGCGGTGAGACCCAGTACTTC.

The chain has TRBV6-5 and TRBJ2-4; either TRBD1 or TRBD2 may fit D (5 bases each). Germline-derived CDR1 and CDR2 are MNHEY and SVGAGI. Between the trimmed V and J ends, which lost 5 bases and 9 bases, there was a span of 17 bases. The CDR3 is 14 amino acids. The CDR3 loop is CASSTPRAGVIQYF. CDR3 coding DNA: TGTGCCAGCAGTACCCCCAGGGCCGGGGTCATTCAGTACTTC.

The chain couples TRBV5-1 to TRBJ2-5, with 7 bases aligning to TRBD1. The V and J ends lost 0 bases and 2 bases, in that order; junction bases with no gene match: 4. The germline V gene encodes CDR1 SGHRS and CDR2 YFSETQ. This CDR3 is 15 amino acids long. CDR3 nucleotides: TGCGCCAGCAGCTTGGAAGGGGGCGAACAAGAGACCCAGTACTTC. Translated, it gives CASSLEGGEQETQYF.

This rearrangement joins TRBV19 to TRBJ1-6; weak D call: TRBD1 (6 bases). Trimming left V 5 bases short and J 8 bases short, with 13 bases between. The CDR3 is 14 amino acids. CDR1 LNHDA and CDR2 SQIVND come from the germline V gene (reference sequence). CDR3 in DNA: TGTGCCAGTAGTTACCAGGGGAGGGATTCACCCCTCCACTTT. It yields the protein CASSYQGRDSPLHF.

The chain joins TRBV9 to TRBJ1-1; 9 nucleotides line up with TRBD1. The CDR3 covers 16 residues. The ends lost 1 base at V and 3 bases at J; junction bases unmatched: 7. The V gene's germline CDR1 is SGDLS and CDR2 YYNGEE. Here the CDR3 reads CASSVIQGAGDTEAFF. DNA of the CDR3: TGTGCCAGCAGCGTAATACAGGGGGCGGGTGACACTGAAGCTTTCTTT.

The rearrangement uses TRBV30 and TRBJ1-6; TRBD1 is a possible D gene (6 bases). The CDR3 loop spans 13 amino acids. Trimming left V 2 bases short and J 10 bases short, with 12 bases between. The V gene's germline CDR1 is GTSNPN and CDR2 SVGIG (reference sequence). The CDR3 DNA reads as TGTGCCTGGAGTCCACAGGGTGTCTCACCCCTCCACTTT. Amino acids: CAWSPQGVSPLHF.

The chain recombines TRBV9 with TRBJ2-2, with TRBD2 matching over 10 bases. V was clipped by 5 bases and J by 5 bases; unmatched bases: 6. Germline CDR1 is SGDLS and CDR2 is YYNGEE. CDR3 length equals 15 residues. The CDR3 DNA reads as TGTGCCAGCAGTGCTAGCGGGGGAGGTACCGGGGAGCTGTTTTTT. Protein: CASSASGGGTGELFF.

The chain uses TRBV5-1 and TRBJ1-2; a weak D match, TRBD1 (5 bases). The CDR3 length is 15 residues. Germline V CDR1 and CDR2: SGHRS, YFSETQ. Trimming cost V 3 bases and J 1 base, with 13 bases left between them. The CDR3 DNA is TGCGCCAGCAGCTCGGACGGGGGTCGTAACTATGGCTACACCTTC. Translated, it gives CASSSDGGRNYGYTF.

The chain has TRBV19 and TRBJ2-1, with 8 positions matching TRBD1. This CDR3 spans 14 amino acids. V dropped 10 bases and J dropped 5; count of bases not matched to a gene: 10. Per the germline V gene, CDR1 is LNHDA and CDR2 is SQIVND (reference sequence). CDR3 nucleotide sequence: TGTGCCACCTGGGGGCAGGGGGCGGACAATGAGCAGTTCTTC. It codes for CATWGQGADNEQFF. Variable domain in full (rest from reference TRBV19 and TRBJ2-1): DGGITQSPKYLFRKEGQNVTLSCEQNLNHDAMYWYRQDPGQGLRLIYYSQIVNDFQKGDIAEGYSVSREKKESFPLTVTSAQKNPTAFYLCATWGQGADNEQFFGPGTRLTVL.

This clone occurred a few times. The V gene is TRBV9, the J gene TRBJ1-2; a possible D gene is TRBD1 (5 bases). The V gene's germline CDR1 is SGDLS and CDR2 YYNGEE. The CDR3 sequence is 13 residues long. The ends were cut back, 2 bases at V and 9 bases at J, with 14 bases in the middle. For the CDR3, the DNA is TGTGCCAGCAGCGTGGGTGGCGGGGCTAGCTACACCTTC. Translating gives CASSVGGGASYTF.

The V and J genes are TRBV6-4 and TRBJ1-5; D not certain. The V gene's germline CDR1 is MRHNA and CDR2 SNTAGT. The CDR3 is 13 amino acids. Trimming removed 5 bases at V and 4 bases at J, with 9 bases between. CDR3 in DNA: TGTGCCAGCAGTCGAGACCGGAATCAGCCCCAGCATTTT. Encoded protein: CASSRDRNQPQHF.

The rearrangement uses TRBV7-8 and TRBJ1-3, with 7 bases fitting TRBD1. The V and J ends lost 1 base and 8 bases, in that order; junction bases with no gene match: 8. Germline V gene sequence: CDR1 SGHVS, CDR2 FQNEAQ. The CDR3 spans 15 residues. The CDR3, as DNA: TGTGCCAGCAGCTTAGAGAGGGGGCGGTTAGACACCATATATTTT. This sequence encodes CASSLERGRLDTIYF.

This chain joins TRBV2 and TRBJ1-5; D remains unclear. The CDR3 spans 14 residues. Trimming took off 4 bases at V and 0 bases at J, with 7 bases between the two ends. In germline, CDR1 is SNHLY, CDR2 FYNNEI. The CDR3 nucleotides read TGTGCCAGCAGTGGGGCCGATAGCAATCAGCCCCAGCATTTT. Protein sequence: CASSGADSNQPQHF.

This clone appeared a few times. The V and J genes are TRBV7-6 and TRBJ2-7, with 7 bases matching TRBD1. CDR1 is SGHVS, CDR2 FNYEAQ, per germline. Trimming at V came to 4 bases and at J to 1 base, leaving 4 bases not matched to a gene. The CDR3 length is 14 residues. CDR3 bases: TGTGCCAGCAGCTCAGGGACAGAGTCCTACGAGCAGTACTTC. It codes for CASSSGTESYEQYF.

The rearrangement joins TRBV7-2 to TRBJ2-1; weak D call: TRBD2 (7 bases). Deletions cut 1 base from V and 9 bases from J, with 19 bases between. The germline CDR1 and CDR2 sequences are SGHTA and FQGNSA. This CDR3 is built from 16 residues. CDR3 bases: TGTGCCAGCAGCTTAGGATGGGGGGGGCCGCGCGGTGAGCAGTTCTTC. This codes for CASSLGWGGPRGEQFF.

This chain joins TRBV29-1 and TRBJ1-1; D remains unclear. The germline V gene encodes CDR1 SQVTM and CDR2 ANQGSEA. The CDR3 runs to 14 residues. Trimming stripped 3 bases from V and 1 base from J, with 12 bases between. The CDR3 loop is CSVDEGSGNTEAFF. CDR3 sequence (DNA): TGCAGCGTTGATGAGGGTAGCGGGAACACTGAAGCTTTCTTT.

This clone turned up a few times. Here the CDR3 reads CASSQDRSPYEQYF. The CDR3 DNA reads TGCGCCAGCAGCCAAGACCGGAGTCCCTACGAGCAGTACTTC. The chain employs TRBV4-3 and TRBJ2-7, with D unclear. Trimming left V 0 bases short and J 2 bases short, with 8 bases between. The CDR3 spans 14 residues. Germline V lookup: CDR1 LGHNA, CDR2 YSLEER.